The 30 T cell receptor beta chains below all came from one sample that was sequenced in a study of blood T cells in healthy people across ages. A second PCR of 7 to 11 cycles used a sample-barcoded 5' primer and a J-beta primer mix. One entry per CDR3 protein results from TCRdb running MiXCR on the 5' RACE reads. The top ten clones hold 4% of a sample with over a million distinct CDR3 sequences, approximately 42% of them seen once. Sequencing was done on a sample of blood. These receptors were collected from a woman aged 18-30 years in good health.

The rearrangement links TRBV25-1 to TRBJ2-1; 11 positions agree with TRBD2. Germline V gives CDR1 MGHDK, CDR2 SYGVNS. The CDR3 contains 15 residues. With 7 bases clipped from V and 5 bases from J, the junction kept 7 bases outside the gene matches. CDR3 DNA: TGTGCCAGCACTCCCCCGGGACTAGCGGACAATGAGCAGTTCTTC. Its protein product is CASTPPGLADNEQFF. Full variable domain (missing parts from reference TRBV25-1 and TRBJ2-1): EADIYQTPRYLVIGTGKKITLECSQTMGHDKMYWYQQDPGMELHLIHYSYGVNSTEKGDLSSESTVSRIRTEHFPLTLESARPSHTSQYLCASTPPGLADNEQFFGPGTRLTVL.

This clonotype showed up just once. CDR3 sequence reads: CASSHTSGITDTQYF. In nucleotides, the CDR3 is TGTGCCAGCAGTCACACTAGCGGGATAACAGATACGCAGTATTTT. V gene TRBV12-3 or TRBV12-4 combines with J gene TRBJ2-3; 10 bases are shared with TRBD2. V shed 5 bases, J shed 3 bases, and the junction held 5 bases outside the gene matches. CDR3 size: 15 residues.

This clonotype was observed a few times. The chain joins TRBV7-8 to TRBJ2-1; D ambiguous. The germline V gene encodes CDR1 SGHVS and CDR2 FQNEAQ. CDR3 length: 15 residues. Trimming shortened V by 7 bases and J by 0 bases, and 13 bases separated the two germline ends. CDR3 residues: CASNWRASSYNEQFF. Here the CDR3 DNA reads TGTGCCAGCAACTGGAGAGCGAGCTCCTACAATGAGCAGTTCTTC.

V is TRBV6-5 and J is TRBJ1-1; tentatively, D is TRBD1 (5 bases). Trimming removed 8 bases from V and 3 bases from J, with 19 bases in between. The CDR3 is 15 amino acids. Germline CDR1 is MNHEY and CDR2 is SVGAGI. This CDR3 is CASQRGGAGDTEAFF. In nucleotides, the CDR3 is TGTGCCAGCCAGCGGGGAGGGGCCGGGGACACTGAAGCTTTCTTT.

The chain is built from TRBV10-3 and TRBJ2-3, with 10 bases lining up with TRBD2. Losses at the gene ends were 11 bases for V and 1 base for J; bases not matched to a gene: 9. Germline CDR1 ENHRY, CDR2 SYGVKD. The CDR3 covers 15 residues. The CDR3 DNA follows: TGTGCCGTCAAGTCCGGGACTAGCGGCACAGATACGCAGTATTTT. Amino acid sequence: CAVKSGTSGTDTQYF.

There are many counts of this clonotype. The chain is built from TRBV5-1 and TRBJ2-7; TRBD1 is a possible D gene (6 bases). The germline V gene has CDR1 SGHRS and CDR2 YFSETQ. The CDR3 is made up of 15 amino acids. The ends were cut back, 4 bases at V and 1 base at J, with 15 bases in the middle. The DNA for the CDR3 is TGCGCCAGCAGCATAGCCGGGACAAGGTCCTACGAGCAGTACTTC. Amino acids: CASSIAGTRSYEQYF.

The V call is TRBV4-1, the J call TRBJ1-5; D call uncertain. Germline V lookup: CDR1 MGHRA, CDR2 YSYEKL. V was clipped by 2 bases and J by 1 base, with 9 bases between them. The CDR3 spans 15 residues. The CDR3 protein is CASSQSPGSNQPQHF. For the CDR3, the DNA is TGCGCCAGCAGCCAAAGCCCAGGAAGCAATCAGCCCCAGCATTTT.

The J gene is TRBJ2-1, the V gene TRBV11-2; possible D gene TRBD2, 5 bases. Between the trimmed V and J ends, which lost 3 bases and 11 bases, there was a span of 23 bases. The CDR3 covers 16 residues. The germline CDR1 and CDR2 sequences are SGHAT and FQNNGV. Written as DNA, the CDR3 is TGTGCCAGCAGCTTCCCTCGTGGGCCCGAAGGGAGCCAGCAGTTCTTC. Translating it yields CASSFPRGPEGSQQFF.

The CDR3 loop reads CASRGQSNTGELFF. The CDR3 bases are TGTGCCAGCAGGGGACAGTCGAACACCGGGGAGCTGTTTTTT. The gene calls are TRBV11-1 and TRBJ2-2; 7 bases map to TRBD1. V was clipped by 6 bases and J by 0 bases; unmatched bases: 1. The CDR3 runs 14 residues. CDR1 is SGHAT, CDR2 FQDESV, per germline (reference sequence).

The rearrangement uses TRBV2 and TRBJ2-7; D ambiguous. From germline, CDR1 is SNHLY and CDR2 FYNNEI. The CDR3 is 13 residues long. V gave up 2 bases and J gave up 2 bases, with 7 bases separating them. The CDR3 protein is CASSERYAYEQYF. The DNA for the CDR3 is TGTGCCAGCAGTGAAAGGTACGCCTACGAGCAGTACTTC. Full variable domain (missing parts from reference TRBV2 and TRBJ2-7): EPEVTQTPSHQVTQMGQEVILRCVPISNHLYFYWYRQILGQKVEFLVSFYNNEISEKSEIFDDQFSVERPDGSNFTLKIRSTKLEDSAMYFCASSERYAYEQYFGPGTRLTVT.

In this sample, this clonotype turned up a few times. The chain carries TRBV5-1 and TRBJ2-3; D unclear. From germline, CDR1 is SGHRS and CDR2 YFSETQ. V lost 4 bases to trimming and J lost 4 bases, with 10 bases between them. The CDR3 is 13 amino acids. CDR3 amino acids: CASSLGLPDTQYF. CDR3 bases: TGCGCCAGCAGCCTTGGGTTACCAGATACGCAGTATTTT.

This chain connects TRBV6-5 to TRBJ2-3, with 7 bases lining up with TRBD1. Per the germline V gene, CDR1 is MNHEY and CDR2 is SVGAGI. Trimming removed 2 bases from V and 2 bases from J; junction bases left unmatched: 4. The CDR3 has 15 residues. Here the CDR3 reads CASSYVGTDTDTQYF. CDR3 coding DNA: TGTGCCAGCAGTTACGTTGGGACAGACACAGATACGCAGTATTTT.

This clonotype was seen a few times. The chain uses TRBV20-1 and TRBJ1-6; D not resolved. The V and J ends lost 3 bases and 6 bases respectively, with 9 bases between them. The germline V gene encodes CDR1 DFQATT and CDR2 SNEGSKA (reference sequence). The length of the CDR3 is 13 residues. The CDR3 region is CSARGSINSPLHF. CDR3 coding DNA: TGCAGTGCTAGGGGAAGCATTAATTCACCCCTCCACTTT.

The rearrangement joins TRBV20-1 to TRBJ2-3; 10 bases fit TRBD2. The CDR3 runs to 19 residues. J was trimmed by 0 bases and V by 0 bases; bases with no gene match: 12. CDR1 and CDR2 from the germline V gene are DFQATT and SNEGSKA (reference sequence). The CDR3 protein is CSARDWGGLAVASTDTQYF. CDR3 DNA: TGCAGTGCTAGAGATTGGGGCGGACTAGCGGTTGCTAGCACAGATACGCAGTATTTT.

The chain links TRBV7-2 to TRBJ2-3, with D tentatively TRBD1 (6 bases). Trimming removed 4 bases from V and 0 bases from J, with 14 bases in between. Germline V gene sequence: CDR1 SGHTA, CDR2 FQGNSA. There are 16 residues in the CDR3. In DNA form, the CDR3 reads TGTGCCAGCAGCTCGCTAGGCGGACAGAGCACAGATACGCAGTATTTT. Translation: CASSSLGGQSTDTQYF.

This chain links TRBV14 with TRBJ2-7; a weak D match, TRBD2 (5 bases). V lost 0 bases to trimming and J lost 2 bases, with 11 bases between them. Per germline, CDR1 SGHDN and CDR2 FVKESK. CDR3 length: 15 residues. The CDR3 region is CASSQDPGITYEQYF. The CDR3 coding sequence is TGTGCCAGCAGCCAAGATCCGGGGATCACCTACGAGCAGTACTTC.

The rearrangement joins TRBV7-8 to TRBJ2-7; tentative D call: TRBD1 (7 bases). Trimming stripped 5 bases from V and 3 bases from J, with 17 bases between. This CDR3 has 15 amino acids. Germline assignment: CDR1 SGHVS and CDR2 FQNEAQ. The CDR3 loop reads CASSPWRDRVYEQYF. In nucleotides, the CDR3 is TGTGCCAGCAGCCCGTGGCGGGACAGAGTCTACGAGCAGTACTTC.

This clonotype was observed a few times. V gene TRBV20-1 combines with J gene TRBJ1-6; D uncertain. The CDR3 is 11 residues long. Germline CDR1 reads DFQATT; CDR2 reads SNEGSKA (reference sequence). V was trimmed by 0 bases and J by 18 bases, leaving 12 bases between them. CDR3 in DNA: TGCAGTGCTAGAGATAAGCCATTGGCCCACTTT. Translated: CSARDKPLAHF.

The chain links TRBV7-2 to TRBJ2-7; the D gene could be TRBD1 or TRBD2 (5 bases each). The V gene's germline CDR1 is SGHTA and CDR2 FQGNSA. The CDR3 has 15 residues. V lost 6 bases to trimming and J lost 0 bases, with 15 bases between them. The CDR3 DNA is TGTGCCAGCAGTCGCCGGGACCAAAGCTCCTACGAGCAGTACTTC. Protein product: CASSRRDQSSYEQYF.

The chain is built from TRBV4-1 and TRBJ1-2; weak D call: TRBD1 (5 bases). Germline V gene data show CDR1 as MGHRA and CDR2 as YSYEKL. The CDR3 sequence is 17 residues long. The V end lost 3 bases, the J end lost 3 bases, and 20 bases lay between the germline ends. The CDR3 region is CASSHPSGQGGYYGYTF. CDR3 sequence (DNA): TGCGCCAGCAGCCACCCCTCGGGGCAGGGAGGTTACTATGGCTACACCTTC.

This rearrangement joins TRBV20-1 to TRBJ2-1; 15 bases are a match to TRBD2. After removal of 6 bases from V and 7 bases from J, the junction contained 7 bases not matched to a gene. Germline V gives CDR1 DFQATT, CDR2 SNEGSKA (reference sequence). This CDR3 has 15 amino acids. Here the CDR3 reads CSATGTSGRRNEQFF. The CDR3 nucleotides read TGCAGTGCAACAGGGACTAGCGGGAGGCGAAATGAGCAGTTCTTC.

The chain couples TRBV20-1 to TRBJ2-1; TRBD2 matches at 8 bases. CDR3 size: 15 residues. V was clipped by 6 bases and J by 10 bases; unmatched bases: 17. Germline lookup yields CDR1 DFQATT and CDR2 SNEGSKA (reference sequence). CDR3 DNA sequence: TGCAGTGCCAGTACTGGCGGGAGGTCTACGGACGAGCAGTTCTTC. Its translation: CSASTGGRSTDEQFF.

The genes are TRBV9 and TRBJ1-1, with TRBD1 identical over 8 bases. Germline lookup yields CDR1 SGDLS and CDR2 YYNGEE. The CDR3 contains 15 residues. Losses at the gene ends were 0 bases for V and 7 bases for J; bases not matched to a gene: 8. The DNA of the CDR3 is TGTGCCAGCAGCGTAGTCCAGGGGGCCTTTGGTGAAGCTTTCTTT. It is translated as CASSVVQGAFGEAFF. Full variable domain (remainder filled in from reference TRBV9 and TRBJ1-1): DSGVTQTPKHLITATGQRVTLRCSPRSGDLSVYWYQQSLDQGLQFLIQYYNGEERAKGNILERFSAQQFPDLHSELNLSSLELGDSALYFCASSVVQGAFGEAFFGQGTRLTVV.

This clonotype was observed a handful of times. In nucleotides, the CDR3 is TGCAGCGTTGAAAGACGACTTAGCTCCTACAATGAGCAGTACTTC. Translated: CSVERRLSSYNEQYF. The chain has TRBV29-1 and TRBJ2-7; D remains unclear. With 2 bases removed from V and 7 bases from J, the gap between germline ends came to 21 bases. Germline-derived CDR1 and CDR2 are SQVTM and ANQGSEA. The CDR3 spans 15 residues.

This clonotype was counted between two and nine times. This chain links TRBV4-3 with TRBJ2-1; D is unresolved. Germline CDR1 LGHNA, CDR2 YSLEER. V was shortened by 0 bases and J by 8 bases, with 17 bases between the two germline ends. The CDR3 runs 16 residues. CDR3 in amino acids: CASSQDPEALGDEQFF. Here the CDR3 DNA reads TGCGCCAGCAGCCAAGATCCTGAGGCCCTAGGCGATGAGCAGTTCTTC.

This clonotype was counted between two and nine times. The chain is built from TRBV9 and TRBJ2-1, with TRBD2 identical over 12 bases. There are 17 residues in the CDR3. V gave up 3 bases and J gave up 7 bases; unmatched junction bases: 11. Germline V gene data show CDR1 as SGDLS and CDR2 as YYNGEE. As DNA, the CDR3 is TGTGCCAGCAGCGGCGGACTAGCGGGAAACCTACTAAATGAGCAGTTCTTC. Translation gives CASSGGLAGNLLNEQFF. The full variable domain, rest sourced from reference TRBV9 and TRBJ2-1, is DSGVTQTPKHLITATGQRVTLRCSPRSGDLSVYWYQQSLDQGLQFLIQYYNGEERAKGNILERFSAQQFPDLHSELNLSSLELGDSALYFCASSGGLAGNLLNEQFFGPGTRLTVL.

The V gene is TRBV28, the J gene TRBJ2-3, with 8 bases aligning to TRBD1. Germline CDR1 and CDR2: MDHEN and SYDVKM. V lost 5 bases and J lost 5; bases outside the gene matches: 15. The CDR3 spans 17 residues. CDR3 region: CASSPPTPRGQIDTQYF. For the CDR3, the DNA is TGTGCCAGCAGTCCCCCCACCCCCAGGGGGCAAATAGATACGCAGTATTTT.

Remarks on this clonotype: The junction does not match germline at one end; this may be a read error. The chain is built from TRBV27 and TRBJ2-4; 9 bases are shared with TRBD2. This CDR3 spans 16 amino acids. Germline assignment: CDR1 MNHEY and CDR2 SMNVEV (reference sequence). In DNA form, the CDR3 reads TGTGCCAGCAGGGAACAGGTGGGGACTAGCCCGCGGGAGCAGTACTTT. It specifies CASREQVGTSPREQYF.

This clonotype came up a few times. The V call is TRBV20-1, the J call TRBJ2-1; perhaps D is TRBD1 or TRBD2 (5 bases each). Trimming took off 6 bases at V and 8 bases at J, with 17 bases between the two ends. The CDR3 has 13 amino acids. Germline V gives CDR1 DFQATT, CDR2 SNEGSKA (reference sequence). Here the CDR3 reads CSAPATRGDEQFF. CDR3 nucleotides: TGCAGTGCCCCGGCAACTCGGGGCGATGAGCAGTTCTTC.

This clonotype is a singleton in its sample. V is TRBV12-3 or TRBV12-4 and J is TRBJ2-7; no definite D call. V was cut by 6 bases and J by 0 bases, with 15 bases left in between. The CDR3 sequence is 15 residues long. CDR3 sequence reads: CASSRTPPGSYEQYF. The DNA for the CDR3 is TGTGCCAGCAGCCGTACTCCTCCGGGCTCCTACGAGCAGTACTTC.